The source of this T cell receptor beta chain is a study of T cells after posttransplantation cyclophosphamide. Study observations and caveats: Recipient CMV seropositivity and CMV reactivation strongly tracked TRB clonality. Later post-transplant blood repertoires were often dominated by donor CD8+ memory clones.

Method: immunoSEQ multiplex PCR; TCRdb's copy keeps in-frame clones and lacks some. The sample has about 44,000 clones, none seen only once. In this sample, this clone turned up many times. What it binds is unknown. The TCR comes from a man aged 35-49 years in good health, CMV-negative, and a related stem cell transplant donor. Sequenced input: PBMCs.

The CDR3 region has the DNA TGCGCCAGCAGCTATAGCGGGAGTCCCGACAATGAGCAGTTCTTC. It is translated as CASSYSGSPDNEQFF. This chain links TRBV5-1 with TRBJ2-1; TRBD2 matches 9 bases. The CDR3 is 15 amino acids. J was trimmed by 5 bases and V by 3 bases; bases with no gene match: 6. The germline CDR1 and CDR2 sequences are SGHRS and YFSETQ.